This T cell receptor beta chain was identified during a study of CD8 T cells in Susac syndrome. Per the germline V gene, CDR1 is SNHLY and CDR2 is FYNNEI. CDR3 length: 17 amino acids. V gave up 5 bases and J gave up 7 bases; unmatched junction bases: 9. Random hexamers were used to reverse transcribe an amount of about 0.5 to 1 ug RNA. TCRdb processed the immunoSEQ multiplex PCR reads anew with MiXCR; each CDR3 protein has one entry. Of under 200,000 distinct CDR3 sequences listed, about 95% were seen once; the top ten hold 0.15% to 0.2%. Specimen: CD8+ T cells from PBMCs. The receptor's source is a human donor with Susac syndrome. This chain joins TRBV2 and TRBJ2-2; 14 bases line up with TRBD2. The CDR3 here is CASSPMGTSGGHGELFF. In DNA, the CDR3 is TGTGCCAGCAGTCCGATGGGGACTAGCGGGGGACACGGGGAGCTGTTTTTT.